A single sample gave rise to the 27 T cell receptor beta chains below, sequenced in a study of blood T cell repertoires in COVID-19. Assay used: immunoSEQ multiplex PCR; TCRdb lists only in-frame clones, some missing. This table holds 99,000 or so clones, approximately 80% found once. The material sequenced was peripheral blood. The source is an older woman with acute or convalescent COVID-19.

This rearrangement joins TRBV28 to TRBJ2-7; no definite D call. CDR3 length: 14 amino acids. V shed 4 bases and J shed 0 bases, with 10 bases lying between them. The germline V gene has CDR1 MDHEN and CDR2 SYDVKM. CDR3 sequence: CASSSRITSYEQYF. CDR3 nucleotides: TGTGCCAGCAGTTCGCGGATCACCTCCTACGAGCAGTACTTC.

This chain links TRBV18 with TRBJ2-4; D is possibly TRBD1 (6 bases). CDR3 size: 15 residues. CDR1 is KGHSH and CDR2 is LQKENI in the germline V gene. Deletions cut 3 bases from V and 8 bases from J, with 17 bases between. For the CDR3, the DNA is TGTGCCAGCTCACCTGGGACCCTTGAGGGGGACATTCAGTACTTC. This codes for CASSPGTLEGDIQYF.

This sequence joins TRBV10-2 and TRBJ2-7, with a weak D call TRBD1 (5 bases). Looked up from germline, CDR1 is WSHSY and CDR2 is SAAADI. The CDR3 length is 13 residues. V was clipped by 8 bases and J by 5 bases, with 16 bases between them. The CDR3 reads CASAPGMDHEQYF. The CDR3, as DNA: TGCGCCAGCGCGCCAGGGATGGACCACGAGCAGTACTTC.

The genes are TRBV5-6 and TRBJ1-2; D remains unclear. The V gene lost 0 bases and the J gene lost 4 bases, with 10 bases spanning the gap. CDR1 is SGHDT, CDR2 YYEEEE, per germline. The CDR3 is made up of 14 amino acids. The CDR3 bases are TGTGCCAGCAGCTTGGAGAGGGCACGCTATGGCTACACCTTC. Amino acid sequence: CASSLERARYGYTF.

This chain connects TRBV29-1 to TRBJ2-1, with 7 bases lining up with TRBD2. Germline V gene sequence: CDR1 SQVTM, CDR2 ANQGSEA. Losses at the gene ends were 4 bases for V and 12 bases for J; bases not matched to a gene: 12. The CDR3 sequence is 13 residues long. Written as DNA, the CDR3 is TGCAGCGTTGGGGGGACTACTACAATGATGCAGTTCTTC. Translation gives CSVGGTTTMMQFF.

V gene TRBV30 combines with J gene TRBJ2-7, with D possibly being TRBD1 (6 bases). This CDR3 region has 12 residues. The V end lost 6 bases, the J end lost 4 bases, and 13 bases lay between the germline ends. Germline V lookup: CDR1 GTSNPN, CDR2 SVGIG (reference sequence). The CDR3 sequence: CACLQGPYEQYF. The CDR3 DNA reads as TGTGCCTGCCTACAGGGACCATACGAGCAGTACTTC.

This chain connects TRBV9 to TRBJ2-1, with TRBD2 matching 9 bases. The CDR3 runs 16 residues. After removal of 6 bases from V and 4 bases from J, the junction contained 11 bases not matched to a gene. In germline, CDR1 is SGDLS, CDR2 YYNGEE. CDR3 sequence (DNA): TGTGCCAGCACCCGTGGGCGGGAGGGCCCGTACAATGAGCAGTTCTTC. It specifies CASTRGREGPYNEQFF. Full variable domain (remainder filled in from reference TRBV9 and TRBJ2-1): DSGVTQTPKHLITATGQRVTLRCSPRSGDLSVYWYQQSLDQGLQFLIQYYNGEERAKGNILERFSAQQFPDLHSELNLSSLELGDSALYFCASTRGREGPYNEQFFGPGTRLTVL.

This chain joins TRBV18 and TRBJ2-7; maybe TRBD2 (5 bases). The CDR3 runs 13 residues. Trimming took 2 bases from V and 1 from J, leaving 6 bases between them. From germline, CDR1 is KGHSH and CDR2 LQKENI. This CDR3 reads CASSPAGSYEQYF. Here the CDR3 DNA reads TGTGCCAGCTCACCAGCGGGTTCCTACGAGCAGTACTTC.

The chain links TRBV27 to TRBJ1-2, with TRBD1 matching 8 bases. V trimming: 3 bases; J trimming: 4 bases; junction bases outside the gene matches: 10. CDR1 and CDR2 (germline): MNHEY, SMNVEV (reference sequence). The CDR3 runs to 16 residues. CDR3 region: CASSFRGRVEGYGYTF. The CDR3 bases are TGTGCCAGCAGTTTCAGGGGGCGCGTGGAAGGCTATGGCTACACCTTC.

The chain joins TRBV11-2 to TRBJ2-3, with TRBD2 identical over 7 bases. Looked up from germline, CDR1 is SGHAT and CDR2 is FQNNGV. After removal of 3 bases from V and 6 bases from J, the junction contained 3 bases not matched to a gene. This CDR3 contains 13 residues. CDR3 in amino acids: CASSFGGRDTQYF. In nucleotides, the CDR3 is TGTGCCAGCAGCTTCGGGGGGAGGGATACGCAGTATTTT.

This clone was found a few times. V usage is TRBV5-4 and J usage is TRBJ1-5; the match to TRBD1 covers 9 bases. Germline assignment: CDR1 SGHNT and CDR2 YYREEE (reference sequence). Trimming cost V 2 bases and J 6 bases; bases outside gene matches: 3. The CDR3 is 14 residues long. The CDR3 bases are TGTGCCAGCAGCTTACAGGGGGCATCTCAGCCCCAGCATTTT. Translated: CASSLQGASQPQHF. The complete variable domain, with remaining parts taken from reference TRBV5-4 and TRBJ1-5, reads ETGVTQSPTHLIKTRGQQVTLRCSSQSGHNTVSWYQQALGQGPQFIFQYYREEENGRGNFPPRFSGLQFPNYSSELNVNALELDDSALYLCASSLQGASQPQHFGDGTRLSIL.

The V call is TRBV3-1 (or the pseudogene TRBV3-2), the J call TRBJ1-1; 7 nucleotides line up with TRBD1. V was clipped by 4 bases and J by 3 bases; unmatched bases: 5. CDR1 is LGHDT and CDR2 is YNNKEL in the germline V gene (reference sequence). The CDR3 runs to 14 residues. Here the CDR3 reads CASSPLDRDTEAFF. CDR3 nucleotide sequence: TGTGCCAGCAGCCCCCTCGACAGGGACACTGAAGCTTTCTTT.

In this sample, this clone turned up a few times. J is TRBJ1-2 and V is TRBV3-1 (or the pseudogene TRBV3-2); D may be TRBD1 (5 bases). V lost 0 bases to trimming and J lost 14 bases, with 19 bases between them. Germline CDR1 LGHDT, CDR2 YNNKEL (reference sequence). The CDR3 length is 14 residues. The CDR3 region is CASSQERSLGQLTF. For the CDR3, the DNA is TGTGCCAGCAGCCAAGAAAGATCCCTGGGGCAGTTAACCTTC.

The V call is TRBV5-1, the J call TRBJ2-7; 8 bases fit TRBD1. Germline CDR1 SGHRS, CDR2 YFSETQ. The CDR3 totals 14 residues. V trimming: 4 bases; J trimming: 3 bases; junction bases outside the gene matches: 6. The CDR3 DNA follows: TGCGCCAGCAGCGACGGACAGGGAGGCTACGAGCAGTACTTC. Translated, it gives CASSDGQGGYEQYF.

A note on this clone: Compared with germline, one end of the junction differs, possibly owing to a read error. V and J are TRBV29-1 and TRBJ1-2; D remains unclear. CDR3 length: 8 amino acids. Germline V gives CDR1 SQVTM, CDR2 ANQGSEA. CDR3: CSVDRDIF. CDR3 in DNA: TGCAGCGTTGACCGGGATATATTC. The variable domain in full, completed from reference TRBV29-1 and TRBJ1-2, reads SAVISQKPSRDICQRGTSLTIQCQVDSQVTMMFWYRQQPGQSLTLIATANQGSEATYESGFVIDKFPISRPNLTFSTLTVSNMSPEDSSIYLCSVDRDIFGSGTRLTVV.

The CDR3 spells CASSLSRGGAYTQYF. CDR3 DNA sequence: TGTGCCAGCAGTTTATCAAGAGGGGGCGCATATACGCAGTATTTT. This chain joins TRBV27 and TRBJ2-3; TRBD1 matches 7 bases. Germline V gives CDR1 MNHEY, CDR2 SMNVEV (reference sequence). With 0 bases clipped from V and 7 bases from J, the junction kept 7 bases outside the gene matches. The CDR3 covers 15 residues.

This chain links TRBV5-1 with TRBJ2-1, with a tentative D call TRBD2 (6 bases). Germline V gene sequence: CDR1 SGHRS, CDR2 YFSETQ. CDR3 length equals 15 residues. Trimming took off 7 bases at V and 3 bases at J, with 17 bases between the two ends. CDR3 nucleotides: TGCGCCAGCGGGGAGGAGGAGCAAGGCTACAATGAGCAGTTCTTC. This translates into CASGEEEQGYNEQFF.

This clone was counted a few times. The rearrangement joins TRBV6-5 to TRBJ1-2, with D hard to call. This CDR3 spans 13 amino acids. With 6 bases removed from V and 2 bases from J, the gap between germline ends came to 10 bases. Per the germline V gene, CDR1 is MNHEY and CDR2 is SVGAGI. The DNA of the CDR3 is TGTGCCAGCAGAAGGACTGGGAACTATGGCTACACCTTC. It specifies CASRRTGNYGYTF.

CDR3 coding DNA: TGTGCCAGCTCACCGAGCGGGGGGTACGAGCAGTACTTC. This sequence encodes CASSPSGGYEQYF. The chain couples TRBV18 to TRBJ2-7; 9 bases align to TRBD2. Germline assignment: CDR1 KGHSH and CDR2 LQKENI. With 3 bases clipped from V and 4 bases from J, the junction kept 1 base outside the gene matches. CDR3 length: 13 residues.

The gene calls are TRBV28 and TRBJ2-1; 8 bases line up with TRBD1. With V trimmed by 4 bases and J by 5 bases, 7 bases remained unmatched. This CDR3 is built from 15 residues. Germline assignment: CDR1 MDHEN and CDR2 SYDVKM. The CDR3 coding sequence is TGTGCCAGCAGTTCCCCCGGACAGGGACACAATGAGCAGTTCTTC. Protein product: CASSSPGQGHNEQFF.

This chain links TRBV6-2 or TRBV6-3 with TRBJ2-7; 7 bases line up with TRBD1. V was clipped by 4 bases and J by 4 bases; unmatched bases: 10. Germline CDR1 MNHEY, CDR2 SVGEGT. The CDR3 extends over 15 amino acids. Here the CDR3 reads CASSSHAGGNYEQYF. CDR3 nucleotide sequence: TGTGCCAGCAGTTCTCACGCAGGGGGAAATTACGAGCAGTACTTC.

J is TRBJ1-5 and V is TRBV6-1; D is perhaps TRBD1 (6 bases). CDR1 is MNHNS and CDR2 is SASEGT in the germline V gene. Trimming took 0 bases from V and 1 from J, leaving 10 bases between them. This CDR3 spans 16 amino acids. The CDR3 nucleotides read TGTGCCAGCAGTGAAGCCACAGGGCCAAGCAATCAGCCCCAGCATTTT. Its protein product is CASSEATGPSNQPQHF.

CDR3 in DNA: TGTGCCAGCTCACGGGCAGACTATGGCTACACCTTC. This gives the protein CASSRADYGYTF. The chain has TRBV18 and TRBJ1-2; D gene ambiguous. V lost 4 bases, J lost 3 bases, and 6 bases lay in between. Germline V gives CDR1 KGHSH, CDR2 LQKENI. This CDR3 comprises 12 residues.

The chain carries TRBV27 and TRBJ2-7, with TRBD1 identical over 7 bases. The germline CDR1 and CDR2 sequences are MNHEY and SMNVEV (reference sequence). The CDR3 runs to 13 residues. V dropped 4 bases and J dropped 1; count of bases not matched to a gene: 1. The DNA for the CDR3 is TGTGCCAGCAGTTCGACAGGGTCCTACGAGCAGTACTTC. Its translation: CASSSTGSYEQYF.

The chain is built from TRBV24-1 and TRBJ2-5; 9 nucleotides match TRBD1. Germline values: CDR1 KGHDR, CDR2 SFDVKD. The CDR3 is made up of 15 amino acids. Trimming took 6 bases from V and 2 from J; bases not matched to a gene: 6. CDR3 residues: CATSRGTGIQETQYF. CDR3 DNA sequence: TGTGCCACCAGTCGCGGGACAGGGATACAAGAGACCCAGTACTTC.

The V call is TRBV3-1 (or the pseudogene TRBV3-2), the J call TRBJ1-3; no definite D call. V shed 4 bases and J shed 8 bases, with 30 bases lying between them. The CDR3 totals 19 residues. Germline V gene data show CDR1 as LGHDT and CDR2 as YNNKEL (reference sequence). CDR3: CASSPSALMPEGHEDTIYF. DNA of the CDR3: TGTGCCAGCAGCCCCAGTGCCCTAATGCCGGAGGGTCATGAGGACACCATATATTTT.

The V call is TRBV2, the J call TRBJ1-2; 7 bases agree with TRBD1. V shed 3 bases, J shed 4 bases, and the junction held 5 bases outside the gene matches. The CDR3 sequence is 14 residues long. Looked up from germline, CDR1 is SNHLY and CDR2 is FYNNEI. Written as DNA, the CDR3 is TGTGCCAGCAGTGAGATCGGGACAGTCTATGGCTACACCTTC. Translation gives CASSEIGTVYGYTF.